This record looks at one T cell receptor (beta chain) sequence and its context. The sample originates from a study of blood T cell repertoires in COVID-19. As for the study in general: COVID-19 samples from acute and convalescent phases originated in the United States, Italy and Spain. PBMCs, B-cell-depleted T cells, or T cells were the source of the cDNA or gDNA that made up the material.

The CDR3 contains 14 residues. The V end lost 2 bases, the J end lost 1 base, and 8 bases lay between the germline ends. CDR1 MNHEY and CDR2 SVGAGI come from the germline V gene. Original data processing: The assay estimated nucleated cells by amplifying reference gene primers. TCRdb's table, derived via immunoSEQ multiplex PCR, lists solely in-frame clones and lacks some. V and J calls and clone size are as listed in that table; D and trimming were resolved from the DNA. The table has more than 80,000 clones, more than 85% seen once; the top ten hold over 5%. The V call is TRBV6-5, the J call TRBJ1-1; D gene uncertain. This receptor was taken from a man aged 40-55 years with acute or convalescent COVID-19. Sequencing used peripheral blood. The CDR3 sequence is CASSYGARNTEAFF. CDR3 DNA: TGTGCCAGCAGTTACGGAGCACGGAACACTGAAGCTTTCTTT.